The clone carrying this TCR beta chain appeared a few times. What it binds is not known. Germline CDR1 is MNHEY and CDR2 is SVGEGT. The V end lost 11 bases, the J end lost 0 bases, and 13 bases lay between the germline ends. The CDR3 runs to 14 residues. Source material for naive CD8 libraries was about 17,000 to 1,100,000 sorted cells, with 10%, 30% or 50% RNA. These data belong to a study of molecular identifiers for immune sequencing clone quantification. Study outcomes and limitations: It was shown that clones above 20 RNA copies held over 99% of effector molecules, but under 1% in naive cells. Jurkat TCR RNA spiked in from one cell could reportedly be detected among 1 million or so naive cells.

TCRdb used MiXCR to reprocess the PCR reads, holding one entry per CDR3 protein. This sample has about 320,000 distinct CDR3 sequences, with roughly a quarter found just once. Sequenced material: naive CD8+ T cells from blood, with Jurkat cell RNA spiked in. Subset specified: FACS-sorted CD8+CD4-CCR7+CD45RA+ naive T cells. This sequence originates from a human donor in good health. Some libraries in this study had Jurkat cell RNA spiked in. J is TRBJ1-4 and V is TRBV6-2 or TRBV6-3; D ambiguous. CDR3 nucleotide sequence: TGTGCCTCCCACTCCGGCGCAACTAATGAAAAACTGTTTTTT. Translated: CASHSGATNEKLFF.